The 10 T cell receptor beta chains given below trace back to one sample, sequenced in a study of shared clonotypes between healthy human individuals. Clones were sequenced by immunoSEQ multiplex PCR, and TCRdb holds only the in-frame ones, with some missing. Of about 1 million clones listed, 75% are singletons. The sequencing input was memory CD4+ T cells sorted from blood. Described subset: CD45RA-negative fraction. Receptor source: a young man in good health.

About this clone: Different DNA sequences within this sample yield the same CDR3. The V and J genes are TRBV7-2 and TRBJ2-4; 7 bases align to TRBD2. The CDR3 totals 15 residues. V dropped 1 base and J dropped 2; count of bases not matched to a gene: 2. Per germline, CDR1 SGHTA and CDR2 FQGNSA. The CDR3 protein is CASSLGGGTKNIQYF. CDR3 DNA: TGTGCCAGCAGCTTAGGGGGAGGGACCAAAAACATTCAGTACTTC.

The chain has TRBV5-1 and TRBJ2-5; D might be TRBD1 (6 bases). Germline-derived CDR1 and CDR2 are SGHRS and YFSETQ. Trimming shortened V by 4 bases and J by 5 bases, and 12 bases separated the two germline ends. The CDR3 sequence is 13 residues long. CDR3 amino acids: CASSQQGLETQYF. CDR3 coding DNA: TGCGCCAGCAGCCAACAGGGTTTGGAGACCCAGTACTTC.

There are a few counts of this clone. The chain links TRBV5-6 to TRBJ1-1; perhaps TRBD1 as D (6 bases). V lost 2 bases and J lost 9, with 8 bases in between. CDR1 is SGHDT, CDR2 YYEEEE, per germline. The CDR3 totals 11 residues. The CDR3 nucleotides are TGTGCCAGCAGCTTTGACAGGCAAGCTTTCTTT. Amino acid sequence: CASSFDRQAFF.

V usage is TRBV7-9 and J usage is TRBJ1-1; the D gene is possibly TRBD1 (5 bases). The CDR3 consists of 14 residues. The germline gives CDR1 SEHNR, CDR2 FQNEAQ (reference sequence). Trimming left V 7 bases short and J 7 bases short, with 19 bases between. CDR3 sequence reads: CASISPRELIEAFF. The DNA for the CDR3 is TGTGCCAGCATCTCCCCCAGGGAGCTGATTGAAGCTTTCTTT.

The V gene is TRBV5-6, the J gene TRBJ1-2, with 8 positions matching TRBD1. The CDR3 consists of 14 residues. Germline V CDR1 and CDR2: SGHDT, YYEEEE. J was trimmed by 7 bases and V by 3 bases; bases with no gene match: 8. CDR3 bases: TGTGCCAGCAGCTGGCGGGACAGGAGTGGTGGCTACACCTTC. Translation: CASSWRDRSGGYTF.

The genes are TRBV5-4 and TRBJ2-3; 8 bases match TRBD1. V lost 0 bases, J lost 2 bases, and 2 bases stayed unmatched. CDR1 is SGHNT, CDR2 YYREEE, per germline (reference sequence). CDR3 size: 15 residues. CDR3 amino acids: CASSLGQGFTDTQYF. The CDR3 coding sequence is TGTGCCAGCAGCTTGGGACAGGGGTTCACAGATACGCAGTATTTT.

This clone occurred many times. The V gene is TRBV28, the J gene TRBJ1-1; maybe TRBD1 (5 bases). The V gene lost 8 bases and the J gene lost 1 base, with 14 bases spanning the gap. The CDR3 length is 14 residues. Germline lookup yields CDR1 MDHEN and CDR2 SYDVKM. CDR3 in amino acids: CASPPPGRNTEAFF. DNA of the CDR3: TGTGCCAGCCCCCCCCCGGGACGGAACACTGAAGCTTTCTTT.

A few counts support this clone. The chain combines TRBV5-1 with TRBJ2-3; 10 positions agree with TRBD2. With 4 bases clipped from V and 5 bases from J, the junction kept 10 bases outside the gene matches. The CDR3 runs 16 residues. In germline, CDR1 is SGHRS, CDR2 YFSETQ. The DNA for the CDR3 is TGCGCCAGCAGCAGGCGAGCGGGAGGGCAGGGAGATACGCAGTATTTT. Translated: CASSRRAGGQGDTQYF.

Of note for this clone: Other DNA sequences within the sample encode an identical CDR3. The J gene is TRBJ2-7, the V gene TRBV4-1; 7 positions agree with TRBD2. The CDR3 contains 16 residues. After removal of 1 base from V and 1 base from J, the junction contained 7 bases not matched to a gene. Germline V gene sequence: CDR1 MGHRA, CDR2 YSYEKL. The DNA for the CDR3 is TGCGCCAGCAGCCAAGGGGCCGGGACTACGTCCTACGAGCAGTACTTC. Its translation is CASSQGAGTTSYEQYF.

The chain has TRBV7-9 and TRBJ2-5; D is possibly TRBD1 or TRBD2 (6 bases each). Germline CDR1 is SEHNR and CDR2 is FQNEAQ (reference sequence). Trimming shortened V by 0 bases and J by 13 bases, and 12 bases separated the two germline ends. The CDR3 sequence is 12 residues long. The CDR3 region has the DNA TGTGCCAGCAGCTTAGCGGAGGGCAGGGGGTACTTC. Protein sequence: CASSLAEGRGYF. Drawing the rest from reference TRBV7-9 and TRBJ2-5, the complete variable domain is DTGVSQNPRHKITKRGQNVTFRCDPISEHNRLYWYRQTLGQGPEFLTYFQNEAQLEKSRLLSDRFSAERPKGSFSTLEIQRTEQGDSAMYLCASSLAEGRGYFGPGTRLLVL.